The 12 T cell receptor beta chains below were found in one sample sequenced in a study of vaccination and CD4 T cells after COVID-19. Sequencing of DNA taken from cultured CD4+ T cells relied on the Oncomine TCR Beta short-read assay. TCRdb independently ran MiXCR on the PCR reads; one entry per CDR3 protein. Of about 9,900 distinct CDR3 sequences in the sample, 34% were seen once. Regarding treatment: roughly 10-day PBMC culture with coronavirus spike peptide pools or control peptides (ViraFEST assay). Pre-COVID-19 pandemic sampling (2011-2018) yielded the unexposed donor's CD4+ T cells. These receptors have no identified antigens. Sequenced material: CD4+ T cells from blood, cultured in vitro. Receptors were obtained from a human donor in good health.

This clonotype was picked up a small number of times. The V call is TRBV19, the J call TRBJ2-5; 8 bases are shared with TRBD2. The CDR3 spans 14 residues. The V gene's germline CDR1 is LNHDA and CDR2 SQIVND (reference sequence). V lost 6 bases and J lost 1; bases outside the gene matches: 4. The chain's CDR3 is CASRAGGVQETQYF. The CDR3, as DNA: TGTGCCAGTAGGGCGGGGGGAGTCCAAGAGACCCAGTACTTC.

The CDR3 here is CASSYGGAGISYNSPLHF. CDR3 nucleotide sequence: TGTGCCAGCAGTTACGGGGGGGCAGGGATCTCCTATAATTCACCCCTCCACTTT. V usage is TRBV6-5 and J usage is TRBJ1-6; D might be TRBD1 (6 bases). V gave up 2 bases and J gave up 0 bases, with 14 bases separating them. This CDR3 region has 18 residues. CDR1 MNHEY and CDR2 SVGAGI come from the germline V gene.

The chain is built from TRBV27 and TRBJ2-5; 12 positions match TRBD1. Per the germline V gene, CDR1 is MNHEY and CDR2 is SMNVEV (reference sequence). J lost 5 bases, V lost 3 bases, and 4 bases had no gene match. CDR3 length: 15 residues. CDR3 region: CASSFGTGGTETQYF. The CDR3 DNA follows: TGTGCCAGCAGTTTCGGGACAGGGGGCACGGAGACCCAGTACTTC.

The chain is built from TRBV19 and TRBJ1-2, with D perhaps matching TRBD1 (6 bases). Germline V gene sequence: CDR1 LNHDA, CDR2 SQIVND (reference sequence). There are 15 residues in the CDR3. V lost 3 bases and J 4 bases, leaving 15 bases between the germline ends. The CDR3 loop reads CASSIGDTQSYGYTF. The CDR3 DNA reads as TGTGCCAGTAGTATTGGGGACACACAAAGCTATGGCTACACCTTC.

The chain joins TRBV15 to TRBJ1-2, with D perhaps TRBD1 (6 bases). CDR1 LNHNV and CDR2 YYDKDF come from the germline V gene (reference sequence). With 5 bases removed from V and 8 bases from J, the gap between germline ends came to 18 bases. This CDR3 contains 14 residues. The CDR3 loop reads CATSWNERGEGYTF. CDR3 in DNA: TGTGCCACCAGCTGGAATGAGAGGGGGGAGGGCTACACCTTC.

The J gene is TRBJ1-2, the V gene TRBV7-8, with 7 nucleotides matching TRBD1. From germline, CDR1 is SGHVS and CDR2 FQNEAQ. J lost 8 bases, V lost 3 bases, and 18 bases had no gene match. The length of the CDR3 is 17 residues. The DNA of the CDR3 is TGTGCCAGCAGCTTTACTACCCACAGGGGTCTAGAGGGCGGCTACACCTTC. It translates to CASSFTTHRGLEGGYTF.

This chain joins TRBV25-1 and TRBJ2-5; D uncertain. Germline values: CDR1 MGHDK, CDR2 SYGVNS. V was shortened by 1 base and J by 5 bases, with 14 bases between the two germline ends. This CDR3 is built from 15 residues. DNA of the CDR3: TGTGCCAGCAGTGAATGTCGGAGAGTCGAGGAGACCCAGTACTTC. Translation gives CASSECRRVEETQYF.

This clonotype was counted once. This chain links TRBV30 with TRBJ2-7; D is ambiguous. The CDR3 loop spans 10 amino acids. CDR1 and CDR2 (germline): GTSNPN, SVGIG (reference sequence). Trimming took 0 bases from V and 7 from J, leaving 4 bases between them. In DNA, the CDR3 is TGTGCCTGGAGTGTAGAGGAGCAGTACTTC. This encodes CAWSVEEQYF. Full variable domain (missing parts from reference TRBV30 and TRBJ2-7): SQTIHQWPATLVQPVGSPLSLECTVEGTSNPNLYWYRQAAGRGLQLLFYSVGIGQISSEVPQNLSASRPQDRQFILSSKKLLLSDSGFYLCAWSVEEQYFGPGTRLTVT.

This clonotype has a handful of counts. The rearrangement links TRBV20-1 to TRBJ1-5; no clear D. The germline gives CDR1 DFQATT, CDR2 SNEGSKA (reference sequence). The CDR3 extends over 13 amino acids. V lost 3 bases and J lost 6, with 12 bases in between. The CDR3 bases are TGCAGTGCTAGTTACGGGGAAAGTCAGCCCCAGCATTTT. This encodes CSASYGESQPQHF.

A single count supports this clonotype. The rearrangement uses TRBV18 and TRBJ2-7; perhaps TRBD1 as D (6 bases). This CDR3 region has 14 residues. Between the trimmed V and J ends, which lost 3 bases and 6 bases, there was a span of 15 bases. Germline V gene lookup returns CDR1 KGHSH and CDR2 LQKENI. The CDR3 sequence: CASSPGTKAPEQYF. CDR3 bases: TGTGCCAGCTCACCCGGGACAAAGGCTCCCGAGCAGTACTTC.

In DNA form, the CDR3 reads TGTGCCAGCAGCCCAAACCTAGAAGAGACCCAGTACTTC. Encoded protein: CASSPNLEETQYF. The chain combines TRBV7-3 with TRBJ2-5; D is undetermined. Trimming took 5 bases from V and 3 from J, leaving 10 bases between them. Germline V lookup: CDR1 SGHTA, CDR2 FQGTGA. The CDR3 is 13 residues long.

The V gene is TRBV20-1, the J gene TRBJ2-7; TRBD2 might be the D (7 bases). The CDR3 contains 14 residues. CDR1 and CDR2 from the germline V gene are DFQATT and SNEGSKA (reference sequence). Trimming left V 7 bases short and J 1 base short, with 17 bases between. CDR3: CSVGGGGLSYEQYF. In DNA form, the CDR3 reads TGCAGTGTAGGAGGGGGGGGCCTATCCTACGAGCAGTACTTC.